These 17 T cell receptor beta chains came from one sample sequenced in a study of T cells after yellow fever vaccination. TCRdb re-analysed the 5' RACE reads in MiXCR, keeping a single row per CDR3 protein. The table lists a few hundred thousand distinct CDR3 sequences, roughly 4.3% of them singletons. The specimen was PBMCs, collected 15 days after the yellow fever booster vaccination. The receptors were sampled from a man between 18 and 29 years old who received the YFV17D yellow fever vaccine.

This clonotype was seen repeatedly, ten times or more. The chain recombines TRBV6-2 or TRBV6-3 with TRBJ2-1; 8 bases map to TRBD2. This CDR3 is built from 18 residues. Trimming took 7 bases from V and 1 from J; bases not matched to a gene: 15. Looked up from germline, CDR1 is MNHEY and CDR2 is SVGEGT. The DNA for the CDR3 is TGTGCCAGCATTCCCGGACTCCCCGGGACTAGTTCCTACAATGAGCAGTTCTTC. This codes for CASIPGLPGTSSYNEQFF.

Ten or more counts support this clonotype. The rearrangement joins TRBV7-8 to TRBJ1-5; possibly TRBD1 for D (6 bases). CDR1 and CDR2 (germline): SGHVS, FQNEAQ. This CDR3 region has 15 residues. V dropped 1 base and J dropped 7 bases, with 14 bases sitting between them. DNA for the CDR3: TGTGCCAGCAGCTTAGACACGGGGGCGGGACAGCCCCAGCATTTT. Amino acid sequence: CASSLDTGAGQPQHF. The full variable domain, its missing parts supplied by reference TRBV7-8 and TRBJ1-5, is GAGVSQSPRYKVAKRGQDVALRCDPISGHVSLFWYQQALGQGPEFLTYFQNEAQLDKSGLPSDRFFAERPEGSVSTLKIQRTQQEDSAVYLCASSLDTGAGQPQHFGDGTRLSIL.

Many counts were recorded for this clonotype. The CDR3 DNA is TGTGCCAGCAGCTTCCGAGGGGGAGGCTACGAGCAGTACGTC. Translated, it gives CASSFRGGGYEQYV. This chain uses TRBV7-2 with TRBJ2-7; D may correspond to TRBD1 or TRBD2 (6 bases each). Germline CDR1 and CDR2: SGHTA and FQGNSA. Trimming took 3 bases from V and 3 from J, leaving 12 bases between them. This CDR3 is built from 14 residues.

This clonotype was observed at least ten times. CDR3 sequence reads: CASSLNPTSGGYNEQFF. The CDR3 nucleotides are TGTGCCAGCAGCCTGAATCCGACTAGCGGGGGGTACAATGAGCAGTTCTTC. The gene calls are TRBV7-2 and TRBJ2-1; the match to TRBD2 covers 13 bases. The CDR3 runs to 17 residues. Germline V gene sequence: CDR1 SGHTA, CDR2 FQGNSA. V shed 5 bases, J shed 4 bases, and the junction held 8 bases outside the gene matches.

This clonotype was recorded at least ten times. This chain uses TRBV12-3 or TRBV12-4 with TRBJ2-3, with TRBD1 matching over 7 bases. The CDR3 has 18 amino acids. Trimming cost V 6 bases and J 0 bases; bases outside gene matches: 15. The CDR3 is CASRQEEVGTASTDTQYF. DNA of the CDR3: TGTGCCAGCAGACAGGAAGAGGTCGGGACAGCTAGCACAGATACGCAGTATTTT.

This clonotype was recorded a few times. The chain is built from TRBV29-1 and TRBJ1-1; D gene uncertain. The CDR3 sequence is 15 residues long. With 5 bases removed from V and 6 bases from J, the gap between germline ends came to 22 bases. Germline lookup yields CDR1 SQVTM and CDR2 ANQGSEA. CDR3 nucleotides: TGCAGCGTTAAAAGGGTGGAATCTCTGTTCCCTGAAGCTTTCTTT. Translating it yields CSVKRVESLFPEAFF.

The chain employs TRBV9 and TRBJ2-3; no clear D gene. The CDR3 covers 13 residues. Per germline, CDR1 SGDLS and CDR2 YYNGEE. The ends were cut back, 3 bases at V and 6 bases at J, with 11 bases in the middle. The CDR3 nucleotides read TGTGCCAGCAGCGCCCACCGGGTGGATACGCAGTATTTT. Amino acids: CASSAHRVDTQYF.

The CDR3 loop is CASSPPRVQPQHF. In DNA form, the CDR3 reads TGTGCCAGCAGCCCGCCGAGGGTTCAGCCCCAGCATTTT. The rearrangement joins TRBV7-2 to TRBJ1-5; D remains ambiguous. Per germline, CDR1 SGHTA and CDR2 FQGNSA. The CDR3 length is 13 residues. The V gene lost 5 bases and the J gene lost 6 bases, with 11 bases spanning the gap.

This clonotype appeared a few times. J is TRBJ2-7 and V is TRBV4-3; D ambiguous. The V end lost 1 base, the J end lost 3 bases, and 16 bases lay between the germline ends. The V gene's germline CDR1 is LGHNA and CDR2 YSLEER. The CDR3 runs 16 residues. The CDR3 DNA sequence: TGCGCCAGCAGCCAAGCCCCCCCGGGCCTAGACTACGAGCAGTACTTC. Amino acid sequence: CASSQAPPGLDYEQYF.

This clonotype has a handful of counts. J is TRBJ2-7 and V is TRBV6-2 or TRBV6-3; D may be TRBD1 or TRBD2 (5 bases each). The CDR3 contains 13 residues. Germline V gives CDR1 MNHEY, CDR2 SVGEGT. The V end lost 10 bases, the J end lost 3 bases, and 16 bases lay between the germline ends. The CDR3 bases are TGTGCCACCTCTCGAGTGGGGGACTACGAGCAGTACGTC. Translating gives CATSRVGDYEQYV.

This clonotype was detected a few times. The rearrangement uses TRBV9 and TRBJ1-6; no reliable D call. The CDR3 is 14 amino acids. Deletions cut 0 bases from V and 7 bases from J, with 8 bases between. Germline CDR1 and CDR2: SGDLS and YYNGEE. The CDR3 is CASSVADINSPLHF. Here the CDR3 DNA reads TGTGCCAGCAGCGTAGCAGATATCAATTCACCCCTCCACTTT.

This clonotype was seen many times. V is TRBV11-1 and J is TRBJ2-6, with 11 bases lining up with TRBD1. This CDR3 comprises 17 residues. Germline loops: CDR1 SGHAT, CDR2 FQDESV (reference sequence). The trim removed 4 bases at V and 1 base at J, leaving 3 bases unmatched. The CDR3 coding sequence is TGTGCCAGCAGCTCCTGGGACAGGGGGTCTGGGGCCAACGTCCTGACTTTC. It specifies CASSSWDRGSGANVLTF.

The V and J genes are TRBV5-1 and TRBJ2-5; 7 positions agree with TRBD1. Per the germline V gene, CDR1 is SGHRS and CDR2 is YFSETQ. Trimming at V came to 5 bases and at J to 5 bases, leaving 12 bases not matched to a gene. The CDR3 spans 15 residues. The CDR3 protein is CASRSDTGVGETQYF. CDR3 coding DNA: TGCGCCAGCAGATCAGACACAGGGGTTGGGGAGACCCAGTACTTC.

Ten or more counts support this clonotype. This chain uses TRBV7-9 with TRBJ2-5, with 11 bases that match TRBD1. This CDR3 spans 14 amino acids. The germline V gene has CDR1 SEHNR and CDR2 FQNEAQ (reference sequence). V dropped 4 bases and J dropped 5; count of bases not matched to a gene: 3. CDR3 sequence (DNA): TGTGCCAGCAGCTGGACAGGGGGCAGGGAGACCCAGTACTTC. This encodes CASSWTGGRETQYF.

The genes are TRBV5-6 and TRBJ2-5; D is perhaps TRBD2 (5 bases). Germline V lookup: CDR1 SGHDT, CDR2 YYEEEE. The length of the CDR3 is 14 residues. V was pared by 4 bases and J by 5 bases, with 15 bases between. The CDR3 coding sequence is TGTGCCAGCAGCCGAATCAAGCGGCGGGAGACCCAGTACTTC. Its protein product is CASSRIKRRETQYF.

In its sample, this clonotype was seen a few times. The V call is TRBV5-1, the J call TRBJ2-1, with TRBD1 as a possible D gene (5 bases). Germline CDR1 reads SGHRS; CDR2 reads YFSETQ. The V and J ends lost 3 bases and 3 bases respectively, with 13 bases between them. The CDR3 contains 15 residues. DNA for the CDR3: TGCGCCAGCAGCTACAGGCCCCAAAACTACAATGAGCAGTTCTTC. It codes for CASSYRPQNYNEQFF.

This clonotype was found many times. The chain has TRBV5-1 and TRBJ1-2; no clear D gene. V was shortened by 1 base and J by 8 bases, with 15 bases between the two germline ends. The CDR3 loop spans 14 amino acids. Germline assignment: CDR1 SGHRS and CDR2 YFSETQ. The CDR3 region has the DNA TGCGCCAGCAGCTTGCGCGCAAGCGGATACGGCTACACCTTC. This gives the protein CASSLRASGYGYTF.